This entry concerns a single TCR beta chain. The antigen remains undetermined. Other DNA sequences in this sample translate to the same CDR3. This record comes from a study of beta chain features in type 1 diabetes. CD45RO/CCR7/CD25/CD127/CD95/CD27 staining was used to isolate CD4+ naive, central memory, regulatory and stem cell-like memory cells by sorting. Trimming pared 1 base from V and 0 bases from J, leaving 6 bases between. This CDR3 has 14 amino acids. Germline loops: CDR1 SEHNR, CDR2 FQNEAQ (reference sequence). Study-wide points: Whether HLA type influences TCRB rearrangement remained unresolved here. Across all four CD4+ subsets, people with type 1 diabetes showed modestly shorter TCRB CDR3s.

Reverse transcribing all isolated RNA meant expressed TCRB transcripts were sequenced. Produced via immunoSEQ multiplex PCR; TCRdb's table is partial and in-frame only. The data show 900,000 or so clones, 15% to 20% seen once. V is TRBV7-9 and J is TRBJ1-1; D is undetermined. Sample: naive CD4+ T cells from blood. The sequence was obtained from a woman younger than 35 in good health. The CDR3: CASSLERLNTEAFF. The DNA for the CDR3 is TGTGCCAGCAGCTTAGAACGCCTGAACACTGAAGCTTTCTTT. Supplemented by reference TRBV7-9 and TRBJ1-1, the full variable domain reads DTGVSQNPRHKITKRGQNVTFRCDPISEHNRLYWYRQTLGQGPEFLTYFQNEAQLEKSRLLSDRFSAERPKGSFSTLEIQRTEQGDSAMYLCASSLERLNTEAFFGQGTRLTVV.